These 6 T cell receptor beta chains share one sample of origin, sequenced in a study of blood T cell repertoires in COVID-19. The repertoire was sequenced with immunoSEQ multiplex PCR; TCRdb's copy has only in-frame clones and lacks some. The sample includes more than 350,000 clones, roughly 90% of them seen just once. Sequencing was carried out using peripheral blood. The receptors come from a woman between 25 and 40 years old with COVID-19, enrolled during active disease.

This rearrangement joins TRBV6-5 to TRBJ1-2; possible D gene TRBD1, 6 bases. The V and J ends lost 4 bases and 3 bases respectively, with 9 bases between them. The CDR3 has 13 residues. CDR1 and CDR2 (germline): MNHEY, SVGAGI. In DNA form, the CDR3 reads TGTGCCAGCAGTTTTTGGACAGACTATGGCTACACCTTC. It encodes CASSFWTDYGYTF.

J is TRBJ1-5 and V is TRBV19; 9 positions agree with TRBD1. The germline CDR1 and CDR2 sequences are LNHDA and SQIVND (reference sequence). Losses at the gene ends were 3 bases for V and 6 bases for J; bases not matched to a gene: 6. The CDR3 is 15 amino acids. CDR3 nucleotide sequence: TGTGCCAGTAGTATTGGGGACAGGGCAATTCAGCCCCAGCATTTT. Translating it yields CASSIGDRAIQPQHF.

The rearrangement links TRBV4-1 to TRBJ2-3; possible D gene TRBD1, 6 bases. Trimming took off 1 base at V and 7 bases at J, with 9 bases between the two ends. Germline V CDR1 and CDR2: MGHRA, YSYEKL. The CDR3 runs 13 residues. CDR3 region: CASSQGGPYTQYF. In nucleotides, the CDR3 is TGCGCCAGCAGCCAAGGGGGGCCTTATACGCAGTATTTT.

V usage is TRBV24-1 and J usage is TRBJ2-3; D is perhaps TRBD2 (5 bases). The V gene lost 8 bases and the J gene lost 5 bases, with 10 bases spanning the gap. Germline V gene data show CDR1 as KGHDR and CDR2 as SFDVKD. CDR3 length: 12 amino acids. CDR3 nucleotide sequence: TGTGCCACCAACGGGGATGAAGATACGCAGTATTTT. It encodes CATNGDEDTQYF.

The V and J genes are TRBV18 and TRBJ2-2; D gene ambiguous. The CDR3 consists of 17 residues. Germline values: CDR1 KGHSH, CDR2 LQKENI. Between the trimmed V and J ends, which lost 3 bases and 0 bases, there was a span of 14 bases. The DNA for the CDR3 is TGTGCCAGCTCACCTCCAAACTTGTTCGCGAACACCGGGGAGCTGTTTTTT. Its protein is CASSPPNLFANTGELFF.

J is TRBJ2-5 and V is TRBV7-2, with D possibly being TRBD1 (7 bases). The germline V gene encodes CDR1 SGHTA and CDR2 FQGNSA. This CDR3 is built from 15 residues. Trimming pared 8 bases from V and 5 bases from J, leaving 21 bases between. The CDR3 loop reads CASHIRQGRGETQYF. Here the CDR3 DNA reads TGTGCCAGCCACATCCGACAGGGACGGGGGGAGACCCAGTACTTC. Drawing the rest from reference TRBV7-2 and TRBJ2-5, the complete variable domain is GAGVSQSPSNKVTEKGKDVELRCDPISGHTALYWYRQSLGQGLEFLIYFQGNSAPDKSGLPSDRFSAERTGGSVSTLTIQRTQQEDSAVYLCASHIRQGRGETQYFGPGTRLLVL.